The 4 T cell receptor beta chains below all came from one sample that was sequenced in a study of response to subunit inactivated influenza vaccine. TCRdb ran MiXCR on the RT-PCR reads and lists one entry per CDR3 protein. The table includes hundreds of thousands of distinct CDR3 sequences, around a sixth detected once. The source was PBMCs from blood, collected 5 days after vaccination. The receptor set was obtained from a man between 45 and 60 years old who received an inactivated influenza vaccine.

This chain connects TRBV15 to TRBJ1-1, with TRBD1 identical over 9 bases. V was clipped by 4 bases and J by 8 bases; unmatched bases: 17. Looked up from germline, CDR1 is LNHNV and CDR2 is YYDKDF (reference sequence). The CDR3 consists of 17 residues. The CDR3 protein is CATSKIPGQGIEGEAFF. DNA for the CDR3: TGTGCCACCAGCAAGATACCGGGACAGGGCATCGAGGGGGAAGCTTTCTTT.

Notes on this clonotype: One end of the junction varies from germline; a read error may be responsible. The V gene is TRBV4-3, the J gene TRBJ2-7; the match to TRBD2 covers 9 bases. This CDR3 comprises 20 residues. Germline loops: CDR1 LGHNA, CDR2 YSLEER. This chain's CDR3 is CASIQSNGTDSQRGAYEQYF. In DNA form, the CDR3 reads TGCGCCAGCATCCAATCTAACGGGACAGATTCCCAGCGGGGGGCCTACGAGCAGTACTTC.

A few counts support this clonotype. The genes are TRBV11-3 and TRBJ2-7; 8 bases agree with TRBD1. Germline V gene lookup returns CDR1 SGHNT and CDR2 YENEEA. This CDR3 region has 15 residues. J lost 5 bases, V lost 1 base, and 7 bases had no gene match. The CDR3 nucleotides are TGTGCCAGCAGCTTAGGGGCAGGGGGCTGGAACGAGCAGTACTTC. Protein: CASSLGAGGWNEQYF. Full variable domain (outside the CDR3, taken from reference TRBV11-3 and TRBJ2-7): EAGVVQSPRYKIIEKKQPVAFWCNPISGHNTLYWYLQNLGQGPELLIRYENEEAVDDSQLPKDRFSAERLKGVDSTLKIQPAELGDSAVYLCASSLGAGGWNEQYFGPGTRLTVT.

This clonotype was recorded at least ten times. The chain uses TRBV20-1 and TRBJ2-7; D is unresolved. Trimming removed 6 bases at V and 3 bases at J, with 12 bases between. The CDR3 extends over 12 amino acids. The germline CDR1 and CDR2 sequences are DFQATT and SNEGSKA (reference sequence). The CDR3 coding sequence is TGCAGTGCCCAGTCGACTGGCTACGAGCAGTACTTC. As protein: CSAQSTGYEQYF.